A selection of T cell receptor beta chains follows, all from one sample in a study of shared clonotypes between healthy human individuals. Sequenced by immunoSEQ multiplex PCR; TCRdb stores in-frame clones only, minus some. The table lists 2 million to 2.5 million clones, approximately 95% of them singletons, with under 0.45% in the top ten. Sequenced sample: naive CD4+ T cells from PBMCs. The receptors originated from a man aged 18 to 29 in good health. Some clones in this sample may be carry-over from other donors' samples. Both conserved end residues are part of each CDR3. The order of the fields is V gene, J gene, D gene, clone size, CDR3 protein, CDR3 DNA. D genes are given only for firm matches. Only part of the rows carry a size: once, few, many, or a class if the clone is expanded.

V gene: TRBV18; J gene: TRBJ2-1; D gene: TRBD2; clone size: -; CDR3 protein: CASSPTSGNSYNEQFF; CDR3 DNA: TGTGCCAGCTCACCAACTAGCGGGAACTCCTACAATGAGCAGTTCTTC
V gene: TRBV7-9; J gene: TRBJ1-2; D gene: -; clone size: -; CDR3 protein: CASTTWDGYTF; CDR3 DNA: TGTGCCAGCACCACCTGGGATGGCTACACCTTC
V gene: TRBV28; J gene: TRBJ1-5; D gene: TRBD1; clone size: -; CDR3 protein: CASTHDRERGPQHF; CDR3 DNA: TGTGCCAGCACCCACGACAGGGAGCGGGGGCCCCAGCATTTT
V gene: TRBV2; J gene: TRBJ2-1; D gene: TRBD1; clone size: once; CDR3 protein: CASSESQGAKQFF; CDR3 DNA: TGTGCCAGCAGTGAGTCTCAGGGGGCGAAGCAGTTCTTC
V gene: TRBV5-1; J gene: TRBJ2-2; D gene: -; clone size: -; CDR3 protein: CASSLIQGGSSGELFF; CDR3 DNA: TGCGCCAGCAGCTTGATACAGGGGGGGTCCTCCGGGGAGCTGTTTTTT
V gene: TRBV28; J gene: TRBJ2-1; D gene: -; clone size: -; CDR3 protein: CASSFVSRGSYNEQFF; CDR3 DNA: TGTGCCAGCAGTTTTGTTTCCCGGGGCTCCTACAATGAGCAGTTCTTC
V gene: TRBV7-7; J gene: TRBJ2-5; D gene: TRBD1; clone size: -; CDR3 protein: CASSAFGQGKETQYF; CDR3 DNA: TGTGCCAGCAGCGCCTTTGGACAGGGGAAAGAGACCCAGTACTTC
V gene: TRBV18; J gene: TRBJ2-4; D gene: TRBD1; clone size: -; CDR3 protein: CASSDQGAGNIQYF; CDR3 DNA: TGTGCCAGCTCGGACCAGGGGGCGGGAAACATTCAGTACTTC
V gene: TRBV7-2; J gene: TRBJ2-7; D gene: TRBD2; clone size: -; CDR3 protein: CASSFVLAGGKRPYEQYF; CDR3 DNA: TGTGCCAGCAGCTTCGTCCTAGCGGGAGGGAAACGCCCCTACGAGCAGTACTTC
V gene: TRBV14; J gene: TRBJ2-7; D gene: -; clone size: once; CDR3 protein: CASSQSAYEQYF; CDR3 DNA: TGTGCCAGCAGCCAGAGCGCCTACGAGCAGTACTTC
V gene: TRBV4-2; J gene: TRBJ2-1; D gene: -; clone size: -; CDR3 protein: CASSQDPGLPPNEQFF; CDR3 DNA: TGTGCCAGCAGCCAGGATCCGGGACTCCCCCCCAATGAGCAGTTCTTC
V gene: TRBV14; J gene: TRBJ2-7; D gene: -; clone size: -; CDR3 protein: CASSQDGSYEQYF; CDR3 DNA: TGTGCCAGCAGCCAAGACGGTTCCTACGAGCAGTACTTC
V gene: TRBV5-1; J gene: TRBJ2-3; D gene: -; clone size: -; CDR3 protein: CASSLARGGLLTDTQYF; CDR3 DNA: TGCGCCAGCAGCTTGGCCCGAGGGGGGCTCCTCACAGATACGCAGTATTTT
V gene: TRBV28; J gene: TRBJ2-7; D gene: TRBD1; clone size: -; CDR3 protein: CASSPPTGAYEQYF; CDR3 DNA: TGTGCCAGCAGTCCGCCCACAGGGGCCTACGAGCAGTACTTC
V gene: TRBV28; J gene: TRBJ1-5; D gene: -; clone size: -; CDR3 protein: CASWMTVKGNQPQHF; CDR3 DNA: TGTGCCAGCTGGATGACAGTAAAGGGCAATCAGCCCCAGCATTTT
V gene: TRBV7-9; J gene: TRBJ1-2; D gene: TRBD1; clone size: -; CDR3 protein: CASSTGARYGYTF; CDR3 DNA: TGTGCCAGCAGCACAGGGGCTCGGTATGGCTACACCTTC
V gene: TRBV6-1; J gene: TRBJ1-6; D gene: TRBD1; clone size: -; CDR3 protein: CASSGDRGRNSPLHF; CDR3 DNA: TGTGCCAGCAGTGGTGACAGGGGGCGTAATTCACCCCTCCACTTT
V gene: TRBV28; J gene: TRBJ2-5; D gene: -; clone size: -; CDR3 protein: CASSLNSPGRETQYF; CDR3 DNA: TGTGCCAGCAGTTTGAACAGTCCGGGCCGGGAGACCCAGTACTTC
V gene: TRBV5-1; J gene: TRBJ2-1; D gene: TRBD1; clone size: -; CDR3 protein: CASRPRQGNPYNEQFF; CDR3 DNA: TGCGCCAGCAGACCTAGACAGGGTAACCCCTACAATGAGCAGTTCTTC
V gene: TRBV7-2; J gene: TRBJ2-1; D gene: -; clone size: -; CDR3 protein: CASSSPAGLRDEQFF; CDR3 DNA: TGTGCCAGCAGCTCCCCCGCGGGGTTACGGGATGAGCAGTTCTTC
V gene: TRBV18; J gene: TRBJ2-1; D gene: -; clone size: -; CDR3 protein: CASSPLIDPNYNEQFF; CDR3 DNA: TGTGCCAGCTCACCCCTGATCGACCCGAACTACAATGAGCAGTTCTTC
V gene: TRBV5-1; J gene: TRBJ2-6; D gene: TRBD1; clone size: once; CDR3 protein: CASSPTGSGANVLTF; CDR3 DNA: TGCGCCAGCAGCCCGACAGGGTCCGGGGCCAACGTCCTGACTTTC
V gene: TRBV15; J gene: TRBJ2-7; D gene: TRBD2; clone size: -; CDR3 protein: CATSRMAGRLIIDEQYF; CDR3 DNA: TGTGCCACCAGCAGAATGGCCGGGAGGCTCATTATTGACGAGCAGTACTTC
V gene: TRBV5-6; J gene: TRBJ1-2; D gene: -; clone size: few; CDR3 protein: CASSLTDSAGYTF; CDR3 DNA: TGTGCCAGCAGCTTGACGGACAGTGCGGGCTACACCTTC
V gene: TRBV18; J gene: TRBJ1-4; D gene: -; clone size: -; CDR3 protein: CASSPYTTATNEKLFF; CDR3 DNA: TGTGCCAGCTCACCTTATACGACGGCAACTAATGAAAAACTGTTTTTT
V gene: TRBV27; J gene: TRBJ2-2; D gene: -; clone size: -; CDR3 protein: CASSLRISYGSDRFNTGELFF; CDR3 DNA: TGTGCCAGCAGTTTAAGGATCTCCTATGGGTCCGACCGCTTTAACACCGGGGAGCTGTTTTTT
V gene: TRBV5-1; J gene: TRBJ1-1; D gene: -; clone size: -; CDR3 protein: CASSLVGRQNTEAFF; CDR3 DNA: TGCGCCAGCAGCTTGGTTGGCAGACAGAACACTGAAGCTTTCTTT
V gene: TRBV19; J gene: TRBJ1-2; D gene: TRBD1; clone size: -; CDR3 protein: CASSDGGDRGLYGYTF; CDR3 DNA: TGTGCCAGTAGCGACGGCGGGGACAGGGGCTTGTATGGCTACACCTTC
V gene: TRBV6-1; J gene: TRBJ2-7; D gene: -; clone size: once; CDR3 protein: CASSGRTGYYEQYF; CDR3 DNA: TGTGCCAGCAGCGGCCGGACGGGATACTACGAGCAGTACTTC
V gene: TRBV5-5; J gene: TRBJ2-7; D gene: TRBD2; clone size: -; CDR3 protein: CASSLAPSGDYGEQYF; CDR3 DNA: TGTGCCAGCAGCCTGGCTCCTAGCGGGGATTATGGGGAGCAGTACTTC
V gene: TRBV5-4; J gene: TRBJ1-1; D gene: -; clone size: -; CDR3 protein: CASSLKQDQGTEAFF; CDR3 DNA: TGTGCCAGCAGCTTAAAACAGGATCAGGGCACTGAAGCTTTCTTT
V gene: TRBV28; J gene: TRBJ1-5; D gene: TRBD1; clone size: few; CDR3 protein: CASSPGQGDQPQHF; CDR3 DNA: TGTGCCAGCAGTCCGGGACAGGGGGATCAGCCCCAGCATTTT
V gene: TRBV2; J gene: TRBJ2-7; D gene: TRBD1; clone size: -; CDR3 protein: CASSEKGQGWSEQYF; CDR3 DNA: TGTGCCAGCAGTGAAAAGGGACAGGGATGGTCCGAGCAGTACTTC
V gene: TRBV21-1; J gene: TRBJ1-2; D gene: -; clone size: -; CDR3 protein: CASSKVEDRGGKVYTF; CDR3 DNA: TGTGCCAGCAGCAAAGTCGAGGACAGGGGAGGAAAAGTCTACACCTTC
V gene: TRBV5-6; J gene: TRBJ2-6; D gene: -; clone size: -; CDR3 protein: CASRVAWESSGANVLTF; CDR3 DNA: TGTGCCAGCAGAGTTGCGTGGGAAAGCTCTGGGGCCAACGTCCTGACTTTC
V gene: TRBV29-1; J gene: TRBJ1-1; D gene: TRBD1; clone size: -; CDR3 protein: CSVDRGLEAFF; CDR3 DNA: TGCAGCGTTGACAGGGGGCTTGAAGCTTTCTTT
V gene: TRBV2; J gene: TRBJ2-5; D gene: TRBD2; clone size: -; CDR3 protein: CASKLMGGFETQYF; CDR3 DNA: TGTGCCAGCAAACTCATGGGGGGGTTTGAGACCCAGTACTTC
V gene: TRBV2; J gene: TRBJ2-1; D gene: TRBD1; clone size: -; CDR3 protein: CASRGQGGAYNEQFF; CDR3 DNA: TGTGCCAGCAGGGGACAGGGGGGAGCCTACAATGAGCAGTTCTTC
V gene: TRBV11-2; J gene: TRBJ1-5; D gene: -; clone size: few; CDR3 protein: CASSLEYNQPQHF; CDR3 DNA: TGTGCCAGCAGCTTAGAGTACAATCAGCCCCAGCATTTT
V gene: TRBV6-5; J gene: TRBJ2-7; D gene: TRBD1; clone size: -; CDR3 protein: CATLARDRAHEQYF; CDR3 DNA: TGTGCCACCTTGGCCCGTGACAGGGCCCACGAGCAGTACTTC
V gene: TRBV6-5; J gene: TRBJ1-2; D gene: TRBD1; clone size: -; CDR3 protein: CASSYLGNRGHGYTF; CDR3 DNA: TGTGCCAGCAGTTACTTGGGTAACAGGGGCCATGGCTACACCTTC
V gene: TRBV6-6; J gene: TRBJ2-7; D gene: TRBD1; clone size: -; CDR3 protein: CASSYLDREYEQYF; CDR3 DNA: TGTGCCAGCAGTTACCTCGACAGGGAATACGAGCAGTACTTC
V gene: TRBV4-3; J gene: TRBJ1-2; D gene: -; clone size: -; CDR3 protein: CASSQDLSQSHYGYTF; CDR3 DNA: TGCGCCAGCAGCCAAGATTTAAGTCAGAGCCACTATGGCTACACCTTC
V gene: TRBV11-2; J gene: TRBJ2-7; D gene: -; clone size: -; CDR3 protein: CASSSLRATYEQYF; CDR3 DNA: TGTGCCAGCAGCTCTCTACGGGCTACCTACGAGCAGTACTTC
V gene: TRBV11-3; J gene: TRBJ2-7; D gene: -; clone size: -; CDR3 protein: CASSLASGDPYEQYF; CDR3 DNA: TGTGCCAGCAGCTTAGCGTCTGGGGACCCCTACGAGCAGTACTTC
V gene: TRBV28; J gene: TRBJ1-2; D gene: TRBD1; clone size: -; CDR3 protein: CASSLRPSGTDYGYTF; CDR3 DNA: TGTGCCAGCAGTTTAAGACCGTCCGGGACAGACTATGGCTACACCTTC
V gene: TRBV10-2; J gene: TRBJ2-7; D gene: TRBD2; clone size: -; CDR3 protein: CASSDLGLAGIAYEQYF; CDR3 DNA: TGCGCCAGCAGTGACCTAGGACTAGCGGGAATTGCCTACGAGCAGTACTTC
V gene: TRBV9; J gene: TRBJ2-7; D gene: TRBD1; clone size: -; CDR3 protein: CASSVGATAGTGLHEQYF; CDR3 DNA: TGTGCCAGCAGCGTAGGGGCCACGGCCGGGACAGGGCTCCACGAGCAGTACTTC
V gene: TRBV4-2; J gene: TRBJ2-3; D gene: TRBD2; clone size: -; CDR3 protein: CASSPSLAGTSTDTQYF; CDR3 DNA: TGTGCCAGCAGCCCCTCGCTAGCGGGGACGAGCACAGATACGCAGTATTTT
V gene: TRBV7-8; J gene: TRBJ1-4; D gene: -; clone size: once; CDR3 protein: CASSIVGGEEKLFF; CDR3 DNA: TGTGCCAGCAGCATCGTCGGGGGAGAGGAAAAACTGTTTTTT
V gene: TRBV11-1; J gene: TRBJ2-7; D gene: TRBD1; clone size: -; CDR3 protein: CASSLSGQTYEQYF; CDR3 DNA: TGTGCCAGCAGCTTATCGGGACAGACCTACGAGCAGTACTTC